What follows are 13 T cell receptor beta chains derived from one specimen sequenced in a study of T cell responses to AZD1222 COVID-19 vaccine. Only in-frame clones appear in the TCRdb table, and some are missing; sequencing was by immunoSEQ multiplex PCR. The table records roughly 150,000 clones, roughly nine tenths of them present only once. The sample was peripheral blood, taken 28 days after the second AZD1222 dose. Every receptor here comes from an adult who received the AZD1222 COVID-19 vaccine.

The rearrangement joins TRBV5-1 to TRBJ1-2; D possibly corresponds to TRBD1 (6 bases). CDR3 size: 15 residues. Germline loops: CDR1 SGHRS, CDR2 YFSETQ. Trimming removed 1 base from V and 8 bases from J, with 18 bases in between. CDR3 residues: CASSLRPGADGGYTF. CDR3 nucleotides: TGCGCCAGCAGCTTGAGGCCAGGGGCGGACGGGGGCTACACCTTC.

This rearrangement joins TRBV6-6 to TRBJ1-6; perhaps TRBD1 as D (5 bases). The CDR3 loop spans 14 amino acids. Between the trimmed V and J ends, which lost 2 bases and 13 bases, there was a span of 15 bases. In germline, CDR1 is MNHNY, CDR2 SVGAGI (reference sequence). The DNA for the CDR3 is TGTGCCAGCAGTTACGGGACGGCCGGCATGCCCCTCCACTTT. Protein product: CASSYGTAGMPLHF.

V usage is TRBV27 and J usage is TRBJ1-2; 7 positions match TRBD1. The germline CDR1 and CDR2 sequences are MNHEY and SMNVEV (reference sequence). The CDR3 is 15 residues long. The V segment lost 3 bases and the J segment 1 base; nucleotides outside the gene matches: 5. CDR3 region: CASSFMGTDNYGYTF. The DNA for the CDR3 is TGTGCCAGCAGTTTCATGGGGACAGATAACTATGGCTACACCTTC.

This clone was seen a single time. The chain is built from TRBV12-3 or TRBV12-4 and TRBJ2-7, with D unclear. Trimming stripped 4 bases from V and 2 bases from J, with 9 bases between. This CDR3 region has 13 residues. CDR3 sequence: CASSSLRPYEQYF. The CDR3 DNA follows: TGTGCCAGCAGTTCTCTGCGGCCCTACGAGCAGTACTTC.

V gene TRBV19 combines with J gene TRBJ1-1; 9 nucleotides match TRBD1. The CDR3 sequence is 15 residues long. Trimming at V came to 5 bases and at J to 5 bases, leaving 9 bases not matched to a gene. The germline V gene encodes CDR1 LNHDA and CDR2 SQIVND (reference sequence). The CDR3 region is CASSSRTGEGTEAFF. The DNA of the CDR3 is TGTGCCAGTAGTTCTAGGACAGGGGAGGGGACTGAAGCTTTCTTT.

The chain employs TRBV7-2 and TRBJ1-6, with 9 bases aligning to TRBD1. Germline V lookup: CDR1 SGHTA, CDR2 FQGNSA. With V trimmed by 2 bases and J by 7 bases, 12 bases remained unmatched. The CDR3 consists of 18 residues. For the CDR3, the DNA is TGTGCCAGCAGCTTACACGGACAGGGGAAAGGGGCGAATTCACCCCTCCACTTT. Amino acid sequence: CASSLHGQGKGANSPLHF.

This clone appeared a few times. CDR3 amino acids: CASSAGQGLNQPQHF. CDR3 nucleotides: TGTGCCAGCTCAGCGGGACAGGGTCTCAATCAGCCCCAGCATTTT. The chain recombines TRBV18 with TRBJ1-5; 9 bases line up with TRBD1. The CDR3 is 15 amino acids. With 5 bases clipped from V and 3 bases from J, the junction kept 5 bases outside the gene matches. Germline values: CDR1 KGHSH, CDR2 LQKENI.

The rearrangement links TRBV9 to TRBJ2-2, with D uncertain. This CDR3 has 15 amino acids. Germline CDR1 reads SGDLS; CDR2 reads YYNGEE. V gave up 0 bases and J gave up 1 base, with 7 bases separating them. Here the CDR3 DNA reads TGTGCCAGCAGCGTAGCCCCTGGGAACACCGGGGAGCTGTTTTTT. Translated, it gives CASSVAPGNTGELFF. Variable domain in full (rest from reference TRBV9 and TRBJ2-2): DSGVTQTPKHLITATGQRVTLRCSPRSGDLSVYWYQQSLDQGLQFLIQYYNGEERAKGNILERFSAQQFPDLHSELNLSSLELGDSALYFCASSVAPGNTGELFFGEGSRLTVL.

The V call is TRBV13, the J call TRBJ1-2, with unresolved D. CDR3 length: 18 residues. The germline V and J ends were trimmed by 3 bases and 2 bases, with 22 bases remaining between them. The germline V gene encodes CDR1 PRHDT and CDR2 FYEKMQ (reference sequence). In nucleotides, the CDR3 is TGTGCCAGCAGCTTTTTCGCCCTACAAAGGGTCGAGAACTATGGCTACACCTTC. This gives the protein CASSFFALQRVENYGYTF.

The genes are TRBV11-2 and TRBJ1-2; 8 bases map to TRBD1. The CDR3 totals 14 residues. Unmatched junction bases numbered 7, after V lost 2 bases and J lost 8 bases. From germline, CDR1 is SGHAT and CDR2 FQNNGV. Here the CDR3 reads CASSLQRQGTGYTF. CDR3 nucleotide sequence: TGTGCCAGCAGCTTACAACGACAGGGGACCGGCTACACCTTC.

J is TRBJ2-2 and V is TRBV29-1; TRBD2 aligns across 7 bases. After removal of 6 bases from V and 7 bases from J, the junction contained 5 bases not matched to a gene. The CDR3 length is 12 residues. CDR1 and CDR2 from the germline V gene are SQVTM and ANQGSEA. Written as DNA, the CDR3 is TGCAGCGTCCAAGCTAGCGGCGGGGAGCTGTTTTTT. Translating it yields CSVQASGGELFF.

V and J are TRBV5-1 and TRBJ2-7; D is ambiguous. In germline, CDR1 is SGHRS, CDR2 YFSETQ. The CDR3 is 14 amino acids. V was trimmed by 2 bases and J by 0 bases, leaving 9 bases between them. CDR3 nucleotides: TGCGCCAGCAGCTTTGGGCAGTCCTCCTACGAGCAGTACTTC. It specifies CASSFGQSSYEQYF.

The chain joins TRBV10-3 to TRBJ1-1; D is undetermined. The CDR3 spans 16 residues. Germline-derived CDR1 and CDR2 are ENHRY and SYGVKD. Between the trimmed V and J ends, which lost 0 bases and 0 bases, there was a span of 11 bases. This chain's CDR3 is CAISESIVNMNTEAFF. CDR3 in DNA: TGTGCCATCAGTGAGTCCATCGTAAACATGAACACTGAAGCTTTCTTT.